The entry that follows covers one T cell receptor beta chain sequence. This specimen belongs to a study of blood T cell repertoires in COVID-19. Study-level information: Samples came from the United States, Italy and Spain, spanning acute and convalescent COVID-19.

In the original workflow: From reference gene primer amplification, estimates of nucleated cell counts were derived. Clones were read by immunoSEQ multiplex PCR, and TCRdb kept only the in-frame ones, dropping some. From that table come the V and J calls and clone size; the DNA was used to work out D and trimming. Of 200,000 or so clones listed, around four fifths are singletons. Germline-derived CDR1 and CDR2 are SGHAT and FQNNGV. V was trimmed by 2 bases and J by 14 bases, leaving 12 bases between them. This CDR3 has 11 amino acids. This TCR was recovered from a woman aged 55-69 years who had recovered from COVID-19. This chain joins TRBV11-2 and TRBJ1-2, with TRBD1 as a possible D gene (6 bases). Sequencing was performed on peripheral blood. CDR3 nucleotides: TGTGCCAGCAGCTTAAACAGGGCCTTAACCTTC. Amino acid sequence: CASSLNRALTF.